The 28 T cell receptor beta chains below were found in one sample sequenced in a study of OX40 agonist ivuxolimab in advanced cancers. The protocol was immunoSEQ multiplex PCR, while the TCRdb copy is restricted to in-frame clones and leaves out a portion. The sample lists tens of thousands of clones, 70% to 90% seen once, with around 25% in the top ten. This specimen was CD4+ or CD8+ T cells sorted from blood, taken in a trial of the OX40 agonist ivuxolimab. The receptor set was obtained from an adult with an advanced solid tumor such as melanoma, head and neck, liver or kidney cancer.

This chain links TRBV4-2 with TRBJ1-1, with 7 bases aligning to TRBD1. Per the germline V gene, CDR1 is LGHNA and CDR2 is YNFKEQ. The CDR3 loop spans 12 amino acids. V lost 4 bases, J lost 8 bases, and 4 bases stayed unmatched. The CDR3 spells CASSLLQGEAFF. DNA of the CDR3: TGTGCCAGCAGCCTACTACAGGGGGAAGCTTTCTTT.

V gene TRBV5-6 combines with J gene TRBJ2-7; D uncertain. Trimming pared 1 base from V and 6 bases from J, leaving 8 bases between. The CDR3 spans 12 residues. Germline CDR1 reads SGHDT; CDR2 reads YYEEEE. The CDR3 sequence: CASSLFPGEQYF. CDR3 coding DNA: TGTGCCAGCAGCTTGTTTCCAGGCGAGCAGTACTTC.

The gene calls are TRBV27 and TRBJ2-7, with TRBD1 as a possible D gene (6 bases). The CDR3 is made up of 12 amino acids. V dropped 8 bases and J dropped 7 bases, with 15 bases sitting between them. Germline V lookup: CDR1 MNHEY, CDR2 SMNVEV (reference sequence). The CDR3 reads CASGGPWEEQYF. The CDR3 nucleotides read TGTGCCAGCGGGGGCCCCTGGGAAGAGCAGTACTTC.

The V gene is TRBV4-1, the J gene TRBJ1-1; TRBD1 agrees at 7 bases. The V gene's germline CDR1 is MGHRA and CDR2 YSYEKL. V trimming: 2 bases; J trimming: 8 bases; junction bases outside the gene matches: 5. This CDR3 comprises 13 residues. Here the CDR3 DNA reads TGCGCCAGCAGCCAATTAGGGACAGTAGAAGCTTTCTTT. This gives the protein CASSQLGTVEAFF.

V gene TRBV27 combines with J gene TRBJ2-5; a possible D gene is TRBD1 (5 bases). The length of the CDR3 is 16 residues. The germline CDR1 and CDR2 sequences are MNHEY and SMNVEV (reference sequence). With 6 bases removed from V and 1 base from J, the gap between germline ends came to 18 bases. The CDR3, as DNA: TGTGCCAGCAGCAGCAGGGATGGGGCTTCCCAAGAGACCCAGTACTTC. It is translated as CASSSRDGASQETQYF.

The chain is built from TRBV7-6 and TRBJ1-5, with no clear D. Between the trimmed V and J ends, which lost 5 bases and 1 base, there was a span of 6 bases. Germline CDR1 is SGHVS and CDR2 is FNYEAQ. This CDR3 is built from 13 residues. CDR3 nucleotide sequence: TGTGCCAGCAGCCGGACGAGCAATCAGCCCCAGCATTTT. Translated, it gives CASSRTSNQPQHF. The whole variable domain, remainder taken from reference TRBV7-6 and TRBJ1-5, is GAGVSQSPRYKVTKRGQDVALRCDPISGHVSLYWYRQALGQGPEFLTYFNYEAQQDKSGLPNDRFSAERPEGSISTLTIQRTEQRDSAMYRCASSRTSNQPQHFGDGTRLSIL.

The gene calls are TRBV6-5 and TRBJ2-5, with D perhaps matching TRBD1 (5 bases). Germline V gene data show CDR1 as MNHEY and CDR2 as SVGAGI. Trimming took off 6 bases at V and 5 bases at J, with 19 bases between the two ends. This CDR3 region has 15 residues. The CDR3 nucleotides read TGTGCCAGCAGCCCCCGGACACCCTACGATGAGACCCAGTACTTC. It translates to CASSPRTPYDETQYF.

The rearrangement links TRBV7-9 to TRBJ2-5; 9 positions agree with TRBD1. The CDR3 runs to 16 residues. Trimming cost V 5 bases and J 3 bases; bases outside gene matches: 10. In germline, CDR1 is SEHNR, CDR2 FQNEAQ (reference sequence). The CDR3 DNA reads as TGTGCCAGCAGCCCGTCGATTCGGACAGGGGAAGAGACCCAGTACTTC. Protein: CASSPSIRTGEETQYF.

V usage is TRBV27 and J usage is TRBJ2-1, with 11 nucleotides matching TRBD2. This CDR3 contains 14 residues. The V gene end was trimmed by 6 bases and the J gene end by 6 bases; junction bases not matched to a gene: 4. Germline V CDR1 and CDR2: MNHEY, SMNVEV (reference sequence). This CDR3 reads CASRRSGRGNEQFF. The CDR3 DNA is TGTGCCAGCAGGCGTAGCGGGAGGGGCAATGAGCAGTTCTTC.

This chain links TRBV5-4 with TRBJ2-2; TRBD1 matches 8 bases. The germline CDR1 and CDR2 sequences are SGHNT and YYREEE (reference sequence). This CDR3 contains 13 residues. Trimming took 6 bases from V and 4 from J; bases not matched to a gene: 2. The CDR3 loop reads CASIGQGTGELFF. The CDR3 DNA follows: TGTGCCAGCATAGGACAGGGCACCGGGGAGCTGTTTTTT.

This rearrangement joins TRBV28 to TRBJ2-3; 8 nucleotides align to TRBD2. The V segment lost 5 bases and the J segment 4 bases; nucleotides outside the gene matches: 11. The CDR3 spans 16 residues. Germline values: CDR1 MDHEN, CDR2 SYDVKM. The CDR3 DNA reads TGTGCCAGCAGTCTCCTTATGTTAGCGGGGCCAGATACGCAGTATTTT. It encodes CASSLLMLAGPDTQYF.

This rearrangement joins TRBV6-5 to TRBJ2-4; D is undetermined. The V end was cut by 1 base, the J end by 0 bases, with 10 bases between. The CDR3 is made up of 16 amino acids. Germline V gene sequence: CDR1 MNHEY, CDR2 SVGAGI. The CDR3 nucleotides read TGTGCCAGCAGTTACTTGGTAGATCTAGCCAAAAACATTCAGTACTTC. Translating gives CASSYLVDLAKNIQYF.

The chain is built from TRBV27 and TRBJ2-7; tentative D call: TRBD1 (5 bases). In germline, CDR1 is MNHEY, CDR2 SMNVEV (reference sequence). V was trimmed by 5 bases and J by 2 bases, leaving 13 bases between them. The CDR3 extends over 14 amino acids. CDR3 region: CASSAQGSPYEQYF. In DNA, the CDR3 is TGTGCCAGCAGTGCTCAGGGTTCCCCCTACGAGCAGTACTTC.

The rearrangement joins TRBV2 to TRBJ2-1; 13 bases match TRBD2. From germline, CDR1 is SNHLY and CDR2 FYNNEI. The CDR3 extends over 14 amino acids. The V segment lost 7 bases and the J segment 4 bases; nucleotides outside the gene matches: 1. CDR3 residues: CASMGLAGYNEQFF. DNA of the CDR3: TGTGCCAGCATGGGACTAGCGGGGTACAATGAGCAGTTCTTC.

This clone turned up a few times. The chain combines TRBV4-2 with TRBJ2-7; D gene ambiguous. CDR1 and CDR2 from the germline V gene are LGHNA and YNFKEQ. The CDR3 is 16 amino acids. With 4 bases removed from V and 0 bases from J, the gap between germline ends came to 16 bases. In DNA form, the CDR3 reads TGTGCCAGCAGCCCCGGAAGCGCGGTAAGCTCCTACGAGCAGTACTTC. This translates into CASSPGSAVSSYEQYF.

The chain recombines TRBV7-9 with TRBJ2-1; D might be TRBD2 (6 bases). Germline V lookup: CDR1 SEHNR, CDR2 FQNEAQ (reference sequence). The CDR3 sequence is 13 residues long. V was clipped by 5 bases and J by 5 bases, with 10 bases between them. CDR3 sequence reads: CASSPSVNNEQFF. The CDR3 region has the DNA TGTGCCAGCAGCCCTAGCGTTAACAATGAGCAGTTCTTC.

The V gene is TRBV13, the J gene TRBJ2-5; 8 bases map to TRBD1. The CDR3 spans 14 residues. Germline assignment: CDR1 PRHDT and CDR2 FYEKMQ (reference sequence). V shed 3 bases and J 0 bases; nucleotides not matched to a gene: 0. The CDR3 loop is CASSLDRDQETQYF. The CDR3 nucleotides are TGTGCCAGCAGCTTGGACAGGGACCAAGAGACCCAGTACTTC.

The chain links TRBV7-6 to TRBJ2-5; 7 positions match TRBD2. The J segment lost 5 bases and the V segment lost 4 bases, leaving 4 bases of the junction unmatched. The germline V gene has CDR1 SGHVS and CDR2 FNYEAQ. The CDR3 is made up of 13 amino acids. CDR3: CASSSLARETQYF. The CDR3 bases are TGTGCCAGCAGCTCACTAGCGCGGGAGACCCAGTACTTC.

CDR3 sequence (DNA): TGTGCCACCAGCAGAGAGGCTAGCGGGTACGAGCAGTACTTC. Translating it yields CATSREASGYEQYF. The V and J genes are TRBV15 and TRBJ2-7, with TRBD2 matching over 8 bases. V dropped 0 bases and J dropped 4; count of bases not matched to a gene: 2. Germline CDR1 LNHNV, CDR2 YYDKDF (reference sequence). The CDR3 sequence is 14 residues long.

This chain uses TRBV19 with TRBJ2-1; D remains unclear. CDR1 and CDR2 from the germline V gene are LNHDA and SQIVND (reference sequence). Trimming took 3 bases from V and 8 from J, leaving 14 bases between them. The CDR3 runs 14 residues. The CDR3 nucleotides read TGTGCCAGTAGTATCCAATGGACGGACGATGAGCAGTTCTTC. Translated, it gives CASSIQWTDDEQFF.

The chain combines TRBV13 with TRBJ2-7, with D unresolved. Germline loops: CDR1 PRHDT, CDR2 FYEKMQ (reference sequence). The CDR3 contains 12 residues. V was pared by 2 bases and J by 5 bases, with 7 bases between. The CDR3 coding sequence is TGTGCCAGCAGCTTAAATCGGCACGAGCAGTACTTC. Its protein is CASSLNRHEQYF.

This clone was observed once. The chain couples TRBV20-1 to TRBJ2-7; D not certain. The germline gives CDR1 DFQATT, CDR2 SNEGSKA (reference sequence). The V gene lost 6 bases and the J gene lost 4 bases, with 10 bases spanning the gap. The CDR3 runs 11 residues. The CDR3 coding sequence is TGCAGTGCCCTTCATTATTACGAGCAGTACTTC. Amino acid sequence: CSALHYYEQYF.

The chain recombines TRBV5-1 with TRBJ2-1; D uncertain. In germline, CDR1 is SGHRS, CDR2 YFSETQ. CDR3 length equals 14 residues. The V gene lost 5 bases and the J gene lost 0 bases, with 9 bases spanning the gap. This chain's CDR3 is CASSSRSSYNEQFF. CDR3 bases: TGCGCCAGCAGTTCCCGGAGCTCCTACAATGAGCAGTTCTTC.

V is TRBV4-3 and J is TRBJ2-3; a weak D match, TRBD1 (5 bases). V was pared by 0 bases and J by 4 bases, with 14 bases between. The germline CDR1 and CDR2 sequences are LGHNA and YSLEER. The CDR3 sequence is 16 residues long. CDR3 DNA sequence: TGCGCCAGCAGCCAAGATAGGGGTAGTGGCGCAGATACGCAGTATTTT. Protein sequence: CASSQDRGSGADTQYF.

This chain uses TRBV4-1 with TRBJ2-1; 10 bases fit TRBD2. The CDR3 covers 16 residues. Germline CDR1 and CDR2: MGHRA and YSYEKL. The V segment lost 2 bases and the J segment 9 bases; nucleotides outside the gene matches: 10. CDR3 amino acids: CASSQPPSGSNSEQFF. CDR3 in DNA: TGCGCCAGCAGCCAACCCCCTAGCGGGAGTAATAGTGAGCAGTTCTTC.

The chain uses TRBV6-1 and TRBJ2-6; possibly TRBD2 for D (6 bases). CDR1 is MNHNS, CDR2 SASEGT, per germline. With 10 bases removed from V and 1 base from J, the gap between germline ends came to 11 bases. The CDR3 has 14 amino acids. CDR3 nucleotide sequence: TGTGCCACCCGGGGGTTTTCTGGGGCCAACGTCCTGACTTTC. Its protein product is CATRGFSGANVLTF.

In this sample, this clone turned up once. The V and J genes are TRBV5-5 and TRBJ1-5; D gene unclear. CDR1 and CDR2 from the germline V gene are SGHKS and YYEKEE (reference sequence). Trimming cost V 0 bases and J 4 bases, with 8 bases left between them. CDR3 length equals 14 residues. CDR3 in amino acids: CASSLDRENQPQHF. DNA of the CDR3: TGTGCCAGCAGCTTGGATAGGGAGAATCAGCCCCAGCATTTT.

DNA for the CDR3: TGTGCCAGCAGCTTACAGGCGGCTAACTATGGCTACACCTTC. Amino acids: CASSLQAANYGYTF. This chain joins TRBV6-6 and TRBJ1-2, with D perhaps matching TRBD1 (5 bases). CDR1 is MNHNY, CDR2 SVGAGI, per germline (reference sequence). Trimming cost V 6 bases and J 0 bases, with 11 bases left between them. This CDR3 region has 14 residues.